This T cell receptor (beta chain) was observed in a study of blood T cell repertoires in COVID-19. V lost 5 bases, J lost 8 bases, and 18 bases lay in between. Germline V gives CDR1 LGHNT, CDR2 FRNRAP. The CDR3 loop spans 14 amino acids. Only one count was recorded for this clone. Method: immunoSEQ multiplex PCR; TCRdb's copy keeps in-frame clones and lacks some. Of about 69,000 clones listed, 70% to 85% are singletons. The chain carries TRBV12-5 and TRBJ1-2; the D is unclear. Sequencing was carried out using peripheral blood. The sequence derives from a man in his forties or fifties with COVID-19, enrolled during active disease. The CDR3 loop reads CASGPPPPMRGYTF. The CDR3 DNA follows: TGTGCTAGTGGTCCTCCTCCCCCTATGCGGGGCTACACCTTC.